This TCR beta chain originates from a study of long-term antiretroviral therapy in people with HIV. At the survey level, the v3.0 immunoSEQ assay was run. Per-sample sequencing targets were roughly 40,000-55,000 T-cell genomes. TCRdb's copy holds only in-frame clones and misses some; the assay was immunoSEQ multiplex PCR. The sample shows some 12,000 clones, under 85% of them seen only once. A word on this clone: Its cognate antigen is unknown.

CDR1 and CDR2 from the germline V gene are ENHRY and SYGVKD. V was clipped by 5 bases and J by 1 base; unmatched bases: 1. CDR3 length: 16 residues. Overall study findings and caveats: In the period from about 2003 to 2018, blood was collected, possibly under older ART regimens. Controls exceeded HIV repertoires in CDR3 length range.

The clonotype originates from a man aged 40-55 years with HIV. The sample was unsorted PBMCs, taken 3.4 years after starting antiretroviral therapy. V gene TRBV10-3 combines with J gene TRBJ2-2; 13 nucleotides line up with TRBD2. The CDR3 bases are TGTGCCATCAGTCGGACTAGCGGGAGGAACACCGGGGAGCTGTTTTTT. The encoded protein is CAISRTSGRNTGELFF.